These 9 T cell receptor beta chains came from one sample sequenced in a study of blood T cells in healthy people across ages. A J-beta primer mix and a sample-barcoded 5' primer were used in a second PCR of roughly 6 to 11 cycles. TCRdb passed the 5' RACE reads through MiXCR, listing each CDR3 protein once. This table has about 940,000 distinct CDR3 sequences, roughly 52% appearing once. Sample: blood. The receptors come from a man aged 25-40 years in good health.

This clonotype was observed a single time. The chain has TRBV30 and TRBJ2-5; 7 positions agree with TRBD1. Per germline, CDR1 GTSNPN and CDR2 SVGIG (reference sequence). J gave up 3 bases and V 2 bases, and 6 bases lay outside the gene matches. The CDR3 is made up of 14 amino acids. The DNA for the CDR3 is TGTGCCTGGAGTCCGACAGGGTTGGAAGAGACCCAGTACTTC. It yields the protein CAWSPTGLEETQYF.

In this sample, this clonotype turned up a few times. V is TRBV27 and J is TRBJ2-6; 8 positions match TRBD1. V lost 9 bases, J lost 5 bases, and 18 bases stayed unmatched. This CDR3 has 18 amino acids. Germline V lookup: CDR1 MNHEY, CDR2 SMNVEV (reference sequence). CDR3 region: CASTGTGLSGRWANVLTF. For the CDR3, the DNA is TGTGCCAGTACCGGGACAGGACTCTCTGGTCGCTGGGCCAACGTCCTGACTTTC.

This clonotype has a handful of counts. In DNA, the CDR3 is TGTGCCAGCAGCGGGACAGGGGGCCTGGAAGCTTTCTTT. Translated: CASSGTGGLEAFF. This chain uses TRBV7-9 with TRBJ1-1, with 12 nucleotides matching TRBD1. CDR1 SEHNR and CDR2 FQNEAQ come from the germline V gene (reference sequence). With V trimmed by 5 bases and J by 8 bases, 3 bases remained unmatched. The length of the CDR3 is 13 residues.

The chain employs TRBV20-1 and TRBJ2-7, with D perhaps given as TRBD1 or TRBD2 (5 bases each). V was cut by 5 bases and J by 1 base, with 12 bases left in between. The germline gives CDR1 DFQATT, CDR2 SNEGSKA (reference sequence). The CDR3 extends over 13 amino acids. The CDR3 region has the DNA TGCAGTGCTGGGGGTGAGGAATCCTACGAGCAGTACTTC. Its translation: CSAGGEESYEQYF.

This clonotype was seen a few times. The CDR3 loop is CASLPGGAGMDTQYF. The DNA of the CDR3 is TGTGCCAGCTTACCCGGGGGAGCGGGGATGGATACGCAGTATTTT. This sequence joins TRBV28 and TRBJ2-3; 7 bases agree with TRBD2. The CDR3 totals 15 residues. The germline V gene encodes CDR1 MDHEN and CDR2 SYDVKM. V shed 8 bases, J shed 6 bases, and the junction held 14 bases outside the gene matches.

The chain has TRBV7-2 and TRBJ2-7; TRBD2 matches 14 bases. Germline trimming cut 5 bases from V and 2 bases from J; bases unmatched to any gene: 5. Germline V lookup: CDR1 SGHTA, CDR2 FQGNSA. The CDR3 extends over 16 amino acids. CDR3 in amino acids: CASSPRLAGGPYEQYF. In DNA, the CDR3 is TGTGCCAGCAGCCCACGACTAGCGGGGGGGCCCTACGAGCAGTACTTC.

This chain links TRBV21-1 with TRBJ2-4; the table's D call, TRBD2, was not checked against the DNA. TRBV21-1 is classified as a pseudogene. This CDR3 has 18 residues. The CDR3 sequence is CASSKKGGAGGPKNIQYF. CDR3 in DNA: TGTGCCAGCAGCAAAAAAGGAGGTGCGGGGGGCCCCAAAAACATTCAGTACTTC.

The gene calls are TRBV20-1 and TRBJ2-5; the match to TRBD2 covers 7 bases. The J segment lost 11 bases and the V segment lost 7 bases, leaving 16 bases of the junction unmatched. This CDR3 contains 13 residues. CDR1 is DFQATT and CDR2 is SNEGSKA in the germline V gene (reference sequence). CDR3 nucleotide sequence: TGCAGTGTTACCGGGACTACCTACAATGAGCAGTACTTC. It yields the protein CSVTGTTYNEQYF.

The CDR3 loop is CASSPYPGPLGNTIYF. CDR3 nucleotides: TGTGCCAGCAGTCCCTATCCGGGACCGCTCGGAAACACCATATATTTT. The chain recombines TRBV27 with TRBJ1-3; possibly TRBD1 for D (5 bases). Germline V gene lookup returns CDR1 MNHEY and CDR2 SMNVEV (reference sequence). V dropped 5 bases and J dropped 4 bases, with 18 bases sitting between them. The CDR3 has 16 residues.